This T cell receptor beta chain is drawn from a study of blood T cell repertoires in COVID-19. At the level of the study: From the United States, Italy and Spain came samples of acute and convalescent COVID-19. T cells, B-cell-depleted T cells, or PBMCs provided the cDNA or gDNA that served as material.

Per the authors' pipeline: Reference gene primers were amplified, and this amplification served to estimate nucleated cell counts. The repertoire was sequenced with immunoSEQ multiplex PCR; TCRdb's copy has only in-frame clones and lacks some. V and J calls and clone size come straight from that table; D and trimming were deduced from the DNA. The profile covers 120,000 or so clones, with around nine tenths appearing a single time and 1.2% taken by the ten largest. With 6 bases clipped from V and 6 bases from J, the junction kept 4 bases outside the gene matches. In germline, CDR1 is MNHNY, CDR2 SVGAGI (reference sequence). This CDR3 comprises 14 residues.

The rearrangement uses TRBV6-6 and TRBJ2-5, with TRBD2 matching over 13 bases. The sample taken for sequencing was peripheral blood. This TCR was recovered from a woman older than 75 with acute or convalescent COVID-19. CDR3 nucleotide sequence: TGTGCCAGCAGGCAGACTAGCGGGGGGAAGACCCAGTACTTC. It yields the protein CASRQTSGGKTQYF.